These 10 T cell receptor beta chains originate from one sample sequenced in a study of T cells in women clearing cervical HPV infection. Sequencing used immunoSEQ multiplex PCR; TCRdb keeps in-frame clones, though not all of them. The sample data list about 15,000 clones. Sequenced: blood buffy coat. These receptors were collected from a woman aged 18 to 75 with a cervical HPV16 infection that either progressed to CIN3+ or cleared (not recorded which).

The sequenced part of the CDR3 DNA is TGTGCCAGCAGGAACACTAGCGGGGGCTCCTACGAG. Translation gives CASRNTSGGSYE. The whole CDR3 reads CASRNTSGGSYEQYF. The rearrangement joins TRBV2 to TRBJ2-7, with 11 bases fitting TRBD2. Sequencing ends 3 residues short of the CDR3 end; the germline J gene provides the rest. This CDR3 has 15 residues. From germline, CDR1 is SNHLY and CDR2 FYNNEI. V shed 6 bases and J 0 bases; nucleotides not matched to a gene: 4.

Comment on this clone: The CDR3 extends 3 residues past the end of the read, so its final part is completed from the germline J gene. The chain uses TRBV7-2 and TRBJ2-5, with D unclear. Trimming left V 1 base short and J 5 bases short, with 8 bases between. The CDR3 has 13 amino acids. Germline assignment: CDR1 SGHTA and CDR2 FQGNSA. This CDR3 reads CASSLVAVETQYF. The part of the CDR3 DNA that was read is TGTGCCAGCAGCTTAGTAGCTGTTGAGACC.

About this clone itself: The DNA ends 3 residues before the CDR3 does, and the rest of the CDR3 is filled in from the germline J gene. The V call is TRBV20-1, the J call TRBJ2-3, with no clear D. Looked up from germline, CDR1 is DFQATT and CDR2 is SNEGSKA (reference sequence). There are 10 residues in the CDR3. Deletions cut 5 bases from V and 8 bases from J, with 8 bases between. The chain's CDR3 is CSAGPGTQYF. The sequenced part of the CDR3 DNA is TGCAGTGCTGGCCCGGGTACG.

Points on this clone: The read ends 3 residues shy of where the CDR3 ends; the end is completed using the germline J gene. This chain uses TRBV7-9 with TRBJ1-1; tentatively, D is TRBD1 (6 bases). From germline, CDR1 is SEHNR and CDR2 FQNEAQ (reference sequence). This CDR3 region has 12 residues. Trimming took 5 bases from V and 7 from J, leaving 11 bases between them. CDR3 sequence: CASSPRQDEAFF. The CDR3 DNA, read in part, is TGTGCCAGCAGCCCGAGACAGGATGAA.

Concerning this clone: The DNA ends 3 residues before the CDR3 does, and the rest of the CDR3 is filled in from the germline J gene. This rearrangement joins TRBV6-2 or TRBV6-3 to TRBJ2-7; 11 bases are a match to TRBD2. The CDR3 runs 14 residues. V dropped 4 bases and J dropped 4; count of bases not matched to a gene: 3. Looked up from germline, CDR1 is MNHEY and CDR2 is SVGEGT. The CDR3 here is CASSFTSGGYEQYF. The DNA read from the CDR3 is TGTGCCAGCAGTTTTACTAGCGGGGGTTACGAG.

A remark on this clone: From the germline J gene comes the end of the CDR3, since the read stops 3 residues before it. The chain links TRBV20-1 to TRBJ1-1; possible D gene TRBD1, 5 bases. The CDR3 is made up of 17 amino acids. Deletions cut 1 base from V and 2 bases from J, with 20 bases between. Germline values: CDR1 DFQATT, CDR2 SNEGSKA (reference sequence). CDR3 DNA (partial): TGCAGTGCTAGAGGTGTAATCCCCGGACACGGAAACACTGAA. This gives the protein CSARGVIPGHGNTE. The complete CDR3 protein is CSARGVIPGHGNTEAFF.

Note on this clone: With the read ending 3 residues before the CDR3 end, the germline J gene is used to fill in that end. Other nucleotide sequences from this sample produce the same CDR3. The rearrangement links TRBV20-1 to TRBJ2-5; TRBD1 matches at 7 bases. J lost 0 bases, V lost 0 bases, and 7 bases had no gene match. Germline V lookup: CDR1 DFQATT, CDR2 SNEGSKA (reference sequence). The CDR3 has 16 amino acids. The CDR3 reads CSARDLGTAYQETQYF. CDR3 bases read: TGCAGTGCTAGAGACCTCGGGACAGCGTACCAAGAGACC.

With regard to this clone: The read ends 3 residues early relative to the CDR3; the germline J gene fills the gap. This chain connects TRBV28 to TRBJ2-7, with TRBD1 matching over 8 bases. Germline lookup yields CDR1 MDHEN and CDR2 SYDVKM. This CDR3 contains 14 residues. Trimming at V came to 7 bases and at J to 2 bases, leaving 7 bases not matched to a gene. CDR3 amino acids: CASKQGVSTYEQYF. Incomplete CDR3 DNA: TGTGCCAGCAAACAGGGGGTGTCCACCTACGAG.

A note on this clone: The DNA ends 3 residues before the CDR3 does, and the rest of the CDR3 is filled in from the germline J gene. The genes are TRBV7-9 and TRBJ2-7; D possibly corresponds to TRBD1 (6 bases). CDR1 and CDR2 from the germline V gene are SEHNR and FQNEAQ (reference sequence). The CDR3 totals 11 residues. V shed 5 bases and J shed 6 bases, with 8 bases lying between them. The sequenced part of the CDR3 DNA is TGTGCCAGCAGCAAGGGGGTCGAG. Amino acid sequence: CASSKGVE. The CDR3, in full, reads CASSKGVEQYF.

CDR3 bases read: TGTGCCAGCAGTGACGGCACAGGGGACTATCAGCCC. This translates into CASSDGTGDYQP. The whole CDR3 protein is CASSDGTGDYQPQHF. This chain links TRBV2 with TRBJ1-5, with 7 positions matching TRBD1. With the read ending 3 residues before the CDR3 end, the germline J gene is used to fill in that end. The CDR3 has 15 amino acids. V was pared by 3 bases and J by 5 bases, with 7 bases of the junction left unmatched. In germline, CDR1 is SNHLY, CDR2 FYNNEI.